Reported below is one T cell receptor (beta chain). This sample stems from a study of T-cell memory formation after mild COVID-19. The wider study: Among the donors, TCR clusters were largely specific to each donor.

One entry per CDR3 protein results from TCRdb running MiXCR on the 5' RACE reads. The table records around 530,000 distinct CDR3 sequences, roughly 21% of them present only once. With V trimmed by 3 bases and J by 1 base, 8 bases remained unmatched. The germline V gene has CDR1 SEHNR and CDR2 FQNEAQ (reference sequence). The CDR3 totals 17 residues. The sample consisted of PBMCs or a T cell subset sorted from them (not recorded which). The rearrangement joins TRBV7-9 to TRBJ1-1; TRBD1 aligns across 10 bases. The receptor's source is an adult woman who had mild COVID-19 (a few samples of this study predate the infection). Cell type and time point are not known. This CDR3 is CASSFGGTGATNTEAFF. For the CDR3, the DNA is TGTGCCAGCAGCTTTGGAGGGACAGGGGCAACGAACACTGAAGCTTTCTTT.